The table lists the clone carrying this T cell receptor beta chain with many counts. What it binds is unknown. A CD8+CD4-CCR7+CD45RA+ phenotype served as the sorting definition for naive CD8 T cells. This CDR3 is 13 amino acids long. The V end lost 6 bases, the J end lost 0 bases, and 12 bases lay between the germline ends. Looked up from germline, CDR1 is DFQATT and CDR2 is SNEGSKA (reference sequence). This entry belongs to a study of molecular identifiers for immune sequencing clone quantification. Study at large: Replicate RNA came from about 19,000 or 110,000 naive CD8 cells and was split five ways, and four parts were sequenced.

TCRdb ran MiXCR on the PCR reads and lists one entry per CDR3 protein. The sample consists of 60,000 to 70,000 distinct CDR3 sequences, about a sixth of them appearing once. Study observations and caveats: Molecules of identical TCR sharing a barcode could underestimate highly expanded clone sizes.

The rearrangement links TRBV20-1 to TRBJ2-7; maybe TRBD1 (6 bases). This clonotype was obtained from a human donor in good health. Some libraries in this study had Jurkat cell RNA spiked in. What was sequenced was naive CD8+ T cells from blood, with Jurkat cell RNA spiked in. The subset is: FACS-sorted CD8+CD4-CCR7+CD45RA+ naive T cells. The CDR3 DNA reads as TGCAGTGCAGTCAGGGGAGTCTCCTACGAGCAGTACTTC. Encoded protein: CSAVRGVSYEQYF.